This TCR beta chain was captured by sequencing in a study of blood T cell repertoires in COVID-19. As for the study in general: Acute-phase and convalescent COVID-19 samples originated in the United States, Italy and Spain. PBMCs, B-cell-depleted T cells, or T cells were the source of the cDNA or gDNA that made up the material.

Details on this clone: The junction departs from the called germline gene at one end, perhaps through a read error.

The CDR3 has 13 residues. As handled by the study authors: Reference gene primer amplification gave nucleated cell count estimates. Sequencing was performed with immunoSEQ multiplex PCR; in TCRdb, only in-frame clones are kept and a portion is missing. The DNA gave D and trimming, while V, J and clone size come from that table. Of roughly 79,000 clones listed, approximately 84% were seen once; the top ten hold approximately 5.8%. Sequenced material: peripheral blood. The TCR originated in a man in his 60s with active or convalescent COVID-19. This chain joins TRBV12-3 or TRBV12-4 and TRBJ1-5; 7 positions match TRBD1. The CDR3 coding sequence is TGTGTCAGCAGCAAGACAGGGAATCAGCCCCAGCATTTT. Its translation: CVSSKTGNQPQHF.